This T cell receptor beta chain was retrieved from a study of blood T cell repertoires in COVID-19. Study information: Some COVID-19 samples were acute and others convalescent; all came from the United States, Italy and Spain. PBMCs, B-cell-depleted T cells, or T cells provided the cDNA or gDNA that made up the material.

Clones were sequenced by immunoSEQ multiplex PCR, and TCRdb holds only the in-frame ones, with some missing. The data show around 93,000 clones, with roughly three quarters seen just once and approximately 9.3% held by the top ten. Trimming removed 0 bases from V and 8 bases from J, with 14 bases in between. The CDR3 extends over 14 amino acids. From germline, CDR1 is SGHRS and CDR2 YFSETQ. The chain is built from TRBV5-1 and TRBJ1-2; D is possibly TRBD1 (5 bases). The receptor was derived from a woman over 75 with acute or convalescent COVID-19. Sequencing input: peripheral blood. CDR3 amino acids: CASSLVTGVEGYTF. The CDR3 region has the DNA TGCGCCAGCAGCTTGGTAACGGGGGTAGAGGGCTACACCTTC.